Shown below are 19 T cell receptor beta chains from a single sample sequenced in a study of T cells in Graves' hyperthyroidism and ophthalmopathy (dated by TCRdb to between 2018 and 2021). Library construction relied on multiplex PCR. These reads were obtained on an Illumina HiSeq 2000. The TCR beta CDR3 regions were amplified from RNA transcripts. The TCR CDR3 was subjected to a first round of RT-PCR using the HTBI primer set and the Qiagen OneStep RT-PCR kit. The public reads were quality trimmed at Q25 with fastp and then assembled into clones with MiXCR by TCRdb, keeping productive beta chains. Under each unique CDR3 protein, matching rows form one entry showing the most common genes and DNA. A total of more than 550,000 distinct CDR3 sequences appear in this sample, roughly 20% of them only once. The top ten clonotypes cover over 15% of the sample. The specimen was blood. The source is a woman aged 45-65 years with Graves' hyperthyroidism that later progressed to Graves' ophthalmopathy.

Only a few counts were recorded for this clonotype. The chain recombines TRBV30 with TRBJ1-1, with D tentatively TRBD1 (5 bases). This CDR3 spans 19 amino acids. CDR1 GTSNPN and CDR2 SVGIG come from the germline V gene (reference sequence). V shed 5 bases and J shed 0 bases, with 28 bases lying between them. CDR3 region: CAWFRIAGTTDSLNTEAFF. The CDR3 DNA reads TGTGCCTGGTTCCGAATTGCCGGGACGACCGATAGCTTGAACACTGAAGCTTTCTTT.

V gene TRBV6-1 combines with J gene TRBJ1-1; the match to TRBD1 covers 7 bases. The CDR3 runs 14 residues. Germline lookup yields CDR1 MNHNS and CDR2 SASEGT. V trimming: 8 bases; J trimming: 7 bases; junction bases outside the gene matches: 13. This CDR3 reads CASLLDRFFVEAFF. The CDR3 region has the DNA TGTGCCAGCTTACTGGACAGGTTCTTTGTTGAAGCTTTCTTT.

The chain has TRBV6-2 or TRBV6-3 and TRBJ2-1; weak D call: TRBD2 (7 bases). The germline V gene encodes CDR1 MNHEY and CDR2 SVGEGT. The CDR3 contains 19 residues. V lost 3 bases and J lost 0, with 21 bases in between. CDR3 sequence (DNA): TGTGCCAGCAGTTATGTCGCGGGGGCCTTTATTAGCTCCTACAATGAGCAGTTCTTC. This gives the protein CASSYVAGAFISSYNEQFF.

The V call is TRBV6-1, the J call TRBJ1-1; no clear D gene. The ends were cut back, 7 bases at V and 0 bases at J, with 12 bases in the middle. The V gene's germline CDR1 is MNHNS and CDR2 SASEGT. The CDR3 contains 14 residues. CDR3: CASTLTRMNTEAFF. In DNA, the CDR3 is TGTGCCAGCACCCTAACACGAATGAACACTGAAGCTTTCTTT.

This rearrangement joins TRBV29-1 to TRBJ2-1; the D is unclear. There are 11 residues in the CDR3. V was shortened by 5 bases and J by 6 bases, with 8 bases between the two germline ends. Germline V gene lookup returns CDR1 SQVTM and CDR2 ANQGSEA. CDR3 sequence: CSVPITNEQFF. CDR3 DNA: TGCAGCGTTCCGATTACCAATGAGCAGTTCTTC.

As DNA, the CDR3 is TGCGCCAGCAGCTCCCGGGACAGGGGACCGGAGGGGTACGAGCAGTACTTC. It translates to CASSSRDRGPEGYEQYF. The chain combines TRBV5-1 with TRBJ2-7; 10 bases align to TRBD1. The CDR3 sequence is 17 residues long. V lost 3 bases and J lost 4; bases outside the gene matches: 13. CDR1 and CDR2 (germline): SGHRS, YFSETQ. Complete variable domain (other parts from reference TRBV5-1 and TRBJ2-7): KAGVTQTPRYLIKTRGQQVTLSCSPISGHRSVSWYQQTPGQGLQFLFEYFSETQRNKGNFPGRFSGRQFSNSRSEMNVSTLELGDSALYLCASSSRDRGPEGYEQYFGPGTRLTVT.

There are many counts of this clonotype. In DNA, the CDR3 is TGTGCCTGGACCCGAAGGGGAGGGGGCACCGGGGAGCTGTTTTTT. Residues: CAWTRRGGGTGELFF. The chain employs TRBV30 and TRBJ2-2; perhaps TRBD2 as D (7 bases). Trimming took 4 bases from V and 4 from J, leaving 16 bases between them. In germline, CDR1 is GTSNPN, CDR2 SVGIG (reference sequence). The length of the CDR3 is 15 residues. The whole variable domain, remainder taken from reference TRBV30 and TRBJ2-2, is SQTIHQWPATLVQPVGSPLSLECTVEGTSNPNLYWYRQAAGRGLQLLFYSVGIGQISSEVPQNLSASRPQDRQFILSSKKLLLSDSGFYLCAWTRRGGGTGELFFGEGSRLTVL.

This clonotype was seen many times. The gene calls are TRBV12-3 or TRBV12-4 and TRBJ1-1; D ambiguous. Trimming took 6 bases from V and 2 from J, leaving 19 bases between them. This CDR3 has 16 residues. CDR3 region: CASRIISGRINTEAFF. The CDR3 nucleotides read TGTGCCAGCAGAATCATTAGCGGACGGATAAACACTGAAGCTTTCTTT.

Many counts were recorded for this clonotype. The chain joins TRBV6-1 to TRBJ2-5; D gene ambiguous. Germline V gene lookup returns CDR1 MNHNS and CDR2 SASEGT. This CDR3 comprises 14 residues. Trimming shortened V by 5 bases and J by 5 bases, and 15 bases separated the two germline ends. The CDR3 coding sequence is TGTGCCAGCAGTTATACATTAGCTCTGGAGACCCAGTACTTC. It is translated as CASSYTLALETQYF.

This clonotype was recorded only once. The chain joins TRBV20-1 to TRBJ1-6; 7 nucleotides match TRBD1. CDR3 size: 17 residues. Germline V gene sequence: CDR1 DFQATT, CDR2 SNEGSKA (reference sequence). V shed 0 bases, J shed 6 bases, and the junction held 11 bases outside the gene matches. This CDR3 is CSARDSGGTAINSPLHF. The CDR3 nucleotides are TGCAGTGCTAGAGATTCGGGAGGGACAGCGATTAATTCACCCCTCCACTTT.

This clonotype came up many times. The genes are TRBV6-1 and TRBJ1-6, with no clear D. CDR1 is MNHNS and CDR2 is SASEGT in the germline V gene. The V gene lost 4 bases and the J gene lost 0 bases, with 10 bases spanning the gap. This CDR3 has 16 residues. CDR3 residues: CASSVEGSSYNSPLHF. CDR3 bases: TGTGCCAGCAGTGTGGAAGGAAGCTCCTATAATTCACCCCTCCACTTT.

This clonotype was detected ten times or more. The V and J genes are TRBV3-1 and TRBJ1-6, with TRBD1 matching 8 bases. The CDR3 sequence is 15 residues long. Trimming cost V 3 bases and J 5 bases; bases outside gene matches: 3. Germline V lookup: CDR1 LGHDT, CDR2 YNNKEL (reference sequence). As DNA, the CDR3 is TGTGCCAGCAGCCAGGTGACAGGGGATAATTCACCCCTCCACTTT. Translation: CASSQVTGDNSPLHF. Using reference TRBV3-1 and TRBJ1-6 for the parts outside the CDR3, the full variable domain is DTAVSQTPKYLVTQMGNDKSIKCEQNLGHDTMYWYKQDSKKFLKIMFSYNNKELIINETVPNRFSPKSPDKAHLNLHINSLELGDSAVYFCASSQVTGDNSPLHFGNGTRLTVT.

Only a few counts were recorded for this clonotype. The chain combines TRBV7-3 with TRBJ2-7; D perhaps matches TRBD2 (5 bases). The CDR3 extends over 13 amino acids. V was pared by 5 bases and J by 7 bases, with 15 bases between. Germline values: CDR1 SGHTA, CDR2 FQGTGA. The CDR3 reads CASSPRTGEEQYF. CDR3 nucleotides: TGTGCCAGCAGCCCCCGGACCGGGGAAGAGCAGTACTTC.

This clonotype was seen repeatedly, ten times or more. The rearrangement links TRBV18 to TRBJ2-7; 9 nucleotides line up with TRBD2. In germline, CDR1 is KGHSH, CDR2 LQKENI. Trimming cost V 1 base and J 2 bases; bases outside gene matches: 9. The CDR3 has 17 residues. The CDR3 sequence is CASSPQGGAGGPYEQYF. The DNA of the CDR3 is TGTGCCAGCTCACCACAGGGTGGAGCGGGGGGACCCTACGAGCAGTACTTC.

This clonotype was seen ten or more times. This chain's CDR3 is CASSQGTRNTEAFF. The CDR3 DNA is TGTGCCAGCAGCCAGGGGACACGGAACACTGAAGCTTTCTTT. The V gene is TRBV3-1, the J gene TRBJ1-1, with D maybe TRBD1 (6 bases). Trimming shortened V by 3 bases and J by 1 base, and 9 bases separated the two germline ends. CDR3 length equals 14 residues. Germline V gives CDR1 LGHDT, CDR2 YNNKEL (reference sequence).

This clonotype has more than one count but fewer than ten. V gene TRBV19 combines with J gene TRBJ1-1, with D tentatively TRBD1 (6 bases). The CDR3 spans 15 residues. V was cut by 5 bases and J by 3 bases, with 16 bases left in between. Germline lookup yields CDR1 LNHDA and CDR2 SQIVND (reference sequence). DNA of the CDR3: TGTGCCAGTAGTCCGCCCCAGGGGAGGGACACTGAAGCTTTCTTT. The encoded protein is CASSPPQGRDTEAFF.

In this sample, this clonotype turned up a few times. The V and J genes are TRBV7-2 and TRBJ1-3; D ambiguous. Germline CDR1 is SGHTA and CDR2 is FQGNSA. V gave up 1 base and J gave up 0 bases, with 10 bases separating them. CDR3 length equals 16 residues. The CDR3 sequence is CASSLVNSGSGNTIYF. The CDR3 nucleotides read TGTGCCAGCAGCTTAGTGAACAGCGGCTCTGGAAACACCATATATTTT. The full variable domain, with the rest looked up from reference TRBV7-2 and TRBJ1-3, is GAGVSQSPSNKVTEKGKDVELRCDPISGHTALYWYRQSLGQGLEFLIYFQGNSAPDKSGLPSDRFSAERTGGSVSTLTIQRTQQEDSAVYLCASSLVNSGSGNTIYFGEGSWLTVV.

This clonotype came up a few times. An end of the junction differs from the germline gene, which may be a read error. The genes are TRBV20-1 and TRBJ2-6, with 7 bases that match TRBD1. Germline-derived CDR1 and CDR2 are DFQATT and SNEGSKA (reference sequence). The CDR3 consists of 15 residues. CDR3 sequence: CSAGDRASGANVLTF. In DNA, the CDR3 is TGCAGTGCTGGAGACAGGGCTTCTGGGGCCAACGTCCTGACTTTC.

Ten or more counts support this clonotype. The CDR3: CASRRPEGEQYF. The CDR3 coding sequence is TGTGCCAGCAGGCGACCGGAGGGCGAGCAGTACTTC. The gene calls are TRBV6-1 and TRBJ2-7, with a weak D call TRBD2 (6 bases). The V end was cut by 6 bases, the J end by 6 bases, with 12 bases between. The CDR3 totals 12 residues. Looked up from germline, CDR1 is MNHNS and CDR2 is SASEGT.